This T cell receptor (beta chain) was sequenced during a study of blood T cell repertoires in COVID-19 (dated by TCRdb to 2018 to 2020). In the study overall: The collaborator samples originated in the United States, Italy and Spain and spanned the acute and convalescent phases of COVID-19. The material from the prospective study consisted of cDNA or gDNA derived from T cells, B-cell-depleted T cells, or PBMCs. Deeply sampled blood TCRbeta repertoires from subjects exposed to, actively infected with, or recovered from COVID-19 were included in the dataset. The repertoires were made available in a free public database intended to serve as a resource for research on the immune response to SARS-CoV-2. The samples were drawn from the first 160 participants of the ongoing ImmuneRACE study and from 1,254 subjects provided by 6 global collaborators. The sample metadata nearly always contained a de-identified subject ID, COVID-19 status, age in years and sex. Where HLA class I and class II types were available, the types were taken from metadata supplied by the sample provider, not from assay-based typing. The paper as a whole reports these results and caveats: How much clinical and demographic metadata was included differed by source and by participant, and the metadata was provided uncurated.

TCRbeta CDR3 regions were amplified from genomic DNA using the immunoSEQ Assay, a bias-controlled multiplex PCR. The study's processing was this. Nucleated cell counts per sample were estimated from amplification of reference gene primers within the assay. Sequence reads were collapsed and filtered to measure the absolute abundance of every unique TCRbeta CDR3 rearrangement. For each sample, productive Simpson clonality was calculated as the square root of Simpson's diversity index over productive rearrangements. This is the immuneACCESS table as TCRdb keeps it, with only in-frame sequences that have V and J called. A part of the clones is gone; compared with another copy, unresolved V genes explain less than half, and the rest is unexplained. D and trimming come from the DNA, and the V and J calls and clone size come from that table. A total of 150,000 or so clones appear in this sample, less than 90% of them only once. Around 2.5% of the sample is taken by the ten largest.

For this chain, trimming is 3 bases at the V end and 6 bases at the J end, and the number of junction bases without a gene match is 4. CDR1 and CDR2, looked up from the germline V gene, are SGHDT and YYEEEE. Its CDR3 holds 15 amino acids, cysteine through phenylalanine. CDR3 DNA only is kept here, 45 bases in frame from base 1. Whole blood was collected in K2EDTA tubes by collaborating institutions according to the institutions' own protocols. For TCRbeta analysis, collaborators shipped samples as frozen whole blood, isolated PBMCs, or DNA extracted from either of those sample types. Comment on this clone: Which antigen it targets is not known. The record has no base qualities; no much larger clone is one base away.

The specimen sequenced was peripheral blood. The sequence was collected from an older woman with acute or convalescent COVID-19. The rearranged chain carries TRBV5-6 and TRBJ1-5; the junction holds 12 bases that match TRBD1. The CDR3 region: CASSWGQGAIQPQHF. The DNA is as follows: TGTGCCAGCAGCTGGGGACAGGGGGCGATTCAGCCCCAGCATTTT.